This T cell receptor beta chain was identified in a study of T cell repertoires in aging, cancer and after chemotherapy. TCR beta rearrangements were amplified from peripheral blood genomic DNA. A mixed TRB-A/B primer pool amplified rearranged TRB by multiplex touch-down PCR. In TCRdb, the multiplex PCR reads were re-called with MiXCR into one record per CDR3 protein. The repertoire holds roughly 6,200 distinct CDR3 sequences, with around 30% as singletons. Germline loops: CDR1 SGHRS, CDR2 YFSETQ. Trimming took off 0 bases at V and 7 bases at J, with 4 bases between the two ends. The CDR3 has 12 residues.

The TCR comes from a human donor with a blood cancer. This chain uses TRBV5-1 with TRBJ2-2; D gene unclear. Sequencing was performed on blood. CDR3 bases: TGCGCCAGCAGCTTGGGAGACGGGGAGCTGTTTTTT. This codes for CASSLGDGELFF. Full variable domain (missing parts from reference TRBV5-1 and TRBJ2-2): KAGVTQTPRYLIKTRGQQVTLSCSPISGHRSVSWYQQTPGQGLQFLFEYFSETQRNKGNFPGRFSGRQFSNSRSEMNVSTLELGDSALYLCASSLGDGELFFGEGSRLTVL.